The following is a T cell receptor (beta chain) sequence with its context. PCR employed 60 Vbeta and 13 Jbeta primers. The assay was immunoSEQ multiplex PCR, and TCRdb's table has in-frame clones only and misses some. The data hold under 200,000 clones, with approximately 77% observed a single time. These data belong to a study of cytomegalovirus exposure and HLA in healthy donors. The length of the CDR3 is 16 residues. Germline V gives CDR1 SGHDT, CDR2 YYEEEE. V lost 4 bases and J 3 bases, leaving 16 bases between the germline ends. Material: PBMCs. This clonotype originated in a man aged 45-65 years in good health and CMV-seropositive. The chain couples TRBV5-6 to TRBJ2-2; possible D gene TRBD2, 7 bases. CDR3 loop: CASSQWTGGYTGELFF. The CDR3 DNA follows: TGTGCCAGCAGCCAGTGGACGGGGGGCTACACCGGGGAGCTGTTTTTT.